The TCR beta chain under discussion was sequenced for a study of CD8+CD57+ T cells in acquired aplastic anemia. TCR beta VDJ and CDR3 profiling used genomic DNA as template. MiXCR was run by TCRdb on the reads, yielding one entry per CDR3 protein. The sample contains around 150,000 distinct CDR3 sequences, around 50% of which appear only once. At least ten counts were recorded for this clonotype. Its antigen is not known. Germline CDR1 and CDR2: DFQATT and SNEGSKA (reference sequence). J gave up 4 bases and V 5 bases, and 13 bases lay outside the gene matches. The CDR3 extends over 15 amino acids. Those patients picked for sequencing had displayed CD8+CD57+ cell expansion on flow cytometry. Findings and caveats of the study: The study identified almost 30 CD8+ CDR3 sequences shared by patients and controls.

Material for sequencing was sorted CD4+, CD8+, or CD8+CD57+ T cells (not recorded which) from PBMCs. The source is a human donor with aplastic anemia. The V call is TRBV20-1, the J call TRBJ2-5; 7 nucleotides align to TRBD1. The CDR3: CSACETGNWGETQYF. CDR3 sequence (DNA): TGCAGTGCTTGTGAGACAGGGAATTGGGGAGAGACCCAGTACTTC.